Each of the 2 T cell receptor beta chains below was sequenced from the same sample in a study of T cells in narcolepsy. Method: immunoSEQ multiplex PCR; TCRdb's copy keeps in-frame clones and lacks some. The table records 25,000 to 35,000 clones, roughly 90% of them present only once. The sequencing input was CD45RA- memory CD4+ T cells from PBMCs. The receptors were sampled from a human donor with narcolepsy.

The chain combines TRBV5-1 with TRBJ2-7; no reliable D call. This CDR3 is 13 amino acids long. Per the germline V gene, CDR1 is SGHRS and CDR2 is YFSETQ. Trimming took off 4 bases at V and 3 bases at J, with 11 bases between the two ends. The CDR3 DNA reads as TGCGCCAGCAGCCAGGTAGGCCACTACGAGCAGTACTTC. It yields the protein CASSQVGHYEQYF.

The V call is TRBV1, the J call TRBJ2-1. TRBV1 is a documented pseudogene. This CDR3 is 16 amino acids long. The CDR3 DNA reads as TGCACCAGCAGCCAAGAGAGGGACCCAAGGCCTTGGGGGCAGTTCTTC. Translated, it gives CTSSQERDPRPWGQFF.